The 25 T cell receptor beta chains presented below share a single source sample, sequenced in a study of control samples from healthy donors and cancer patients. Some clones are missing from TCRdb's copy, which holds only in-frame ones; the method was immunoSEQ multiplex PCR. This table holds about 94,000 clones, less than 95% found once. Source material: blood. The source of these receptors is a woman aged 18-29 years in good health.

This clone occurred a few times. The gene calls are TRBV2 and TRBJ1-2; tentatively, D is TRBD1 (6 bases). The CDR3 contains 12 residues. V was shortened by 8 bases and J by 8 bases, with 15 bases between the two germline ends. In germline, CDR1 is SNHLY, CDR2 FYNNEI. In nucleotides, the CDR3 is TGTGCCAGCGCGTCAGGGGAACGAGGCTACACCTTC. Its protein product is CASASGERGYTF.

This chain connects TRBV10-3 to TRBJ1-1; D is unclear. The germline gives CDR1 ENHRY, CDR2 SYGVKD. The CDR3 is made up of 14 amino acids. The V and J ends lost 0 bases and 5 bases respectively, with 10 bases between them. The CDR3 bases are TGTGCCATCAGTGAGTCTCTGGGTAATACTGAAGCTTTCTTT. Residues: CAISESLGNTEAFF.

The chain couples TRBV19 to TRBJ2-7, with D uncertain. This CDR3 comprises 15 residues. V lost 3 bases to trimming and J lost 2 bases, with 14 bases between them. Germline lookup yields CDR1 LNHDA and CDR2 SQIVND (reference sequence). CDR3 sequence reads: CASSMVTSTPYEQYF. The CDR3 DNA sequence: TGTGCCAGTAGTATGGTAACGAGTACTCCCTACGAGCAGTACTTC.

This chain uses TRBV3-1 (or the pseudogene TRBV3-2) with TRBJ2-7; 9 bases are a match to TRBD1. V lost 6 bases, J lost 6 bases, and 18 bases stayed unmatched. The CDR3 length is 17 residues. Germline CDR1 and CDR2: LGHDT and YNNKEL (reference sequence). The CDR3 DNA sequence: TGTGCCAGCAGAAGGGGTGACCCCGGGACAGGGTTACGCGAGCAGTACTTC. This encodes CASRRGDPGTGLREQYF.

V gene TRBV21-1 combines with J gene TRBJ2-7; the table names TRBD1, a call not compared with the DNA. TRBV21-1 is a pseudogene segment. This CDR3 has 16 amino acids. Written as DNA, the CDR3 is TGTGCCACTAACGAACCCGAGACAGCTCCCATGACCGAGCAGTACTTC. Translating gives CATNEPETAPMTEQYF.

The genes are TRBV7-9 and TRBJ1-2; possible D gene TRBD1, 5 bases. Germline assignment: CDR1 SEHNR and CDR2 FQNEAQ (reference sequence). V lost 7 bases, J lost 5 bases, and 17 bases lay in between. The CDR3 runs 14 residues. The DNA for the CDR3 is TGTGCCAGCATAAGGGCCCTAGGGGAATATGGCTACACCTTC. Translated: CASIRALGEYGYTF.

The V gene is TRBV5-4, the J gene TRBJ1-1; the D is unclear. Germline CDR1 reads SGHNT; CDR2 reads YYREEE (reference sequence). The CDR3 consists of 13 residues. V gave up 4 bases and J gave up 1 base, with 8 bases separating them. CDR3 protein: CASSRTQNTEAFF. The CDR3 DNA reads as TGTGCCAGCAGCCGGACCCAGAACACTGAAGCTTTCTTT.

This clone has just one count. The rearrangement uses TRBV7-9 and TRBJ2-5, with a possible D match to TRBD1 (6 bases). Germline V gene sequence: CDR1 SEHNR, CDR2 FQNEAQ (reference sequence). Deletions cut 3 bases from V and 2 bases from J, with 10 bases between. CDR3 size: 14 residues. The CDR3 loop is CASSLQGSQETQYF. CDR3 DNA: TGTGCCAGCAGCTTGCAGGGGTCACAAGAGACCCAGTACTTC.

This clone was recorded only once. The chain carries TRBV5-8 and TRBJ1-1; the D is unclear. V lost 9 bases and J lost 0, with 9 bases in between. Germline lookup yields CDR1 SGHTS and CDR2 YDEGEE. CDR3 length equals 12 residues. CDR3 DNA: TGTGCCACAACAAAATTGAACACTGAAGCTTTCTTT. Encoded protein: CATTKLNTEAFF.

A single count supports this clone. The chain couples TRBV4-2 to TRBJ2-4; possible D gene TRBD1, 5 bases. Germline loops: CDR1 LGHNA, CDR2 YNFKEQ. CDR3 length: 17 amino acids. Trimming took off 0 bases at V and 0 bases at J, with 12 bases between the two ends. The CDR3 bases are TGTGCCAGCAGCCAAGAGTGGCAGGGCCTAGCCAAAAACATTCAGTACTTC. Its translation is CASSQEWQGLAKNIQYF.

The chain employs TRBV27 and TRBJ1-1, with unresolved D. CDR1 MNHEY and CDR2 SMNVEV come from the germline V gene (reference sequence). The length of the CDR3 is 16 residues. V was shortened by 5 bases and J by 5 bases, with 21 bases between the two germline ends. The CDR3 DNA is TGTGCCAGCAGTAGAGAGACATCACGGTTCGAGACTGAAGCTTTCTTT. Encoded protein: CASSRETSRFETEAFF.

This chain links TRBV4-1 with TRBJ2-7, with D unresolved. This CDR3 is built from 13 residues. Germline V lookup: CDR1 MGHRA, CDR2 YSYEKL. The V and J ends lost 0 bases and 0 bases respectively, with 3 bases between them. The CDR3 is CASSQEASYEQYF. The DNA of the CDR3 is TGCGCCAGCAGCCAAGAAGCCTCCTACGAGCAGTACTTC.

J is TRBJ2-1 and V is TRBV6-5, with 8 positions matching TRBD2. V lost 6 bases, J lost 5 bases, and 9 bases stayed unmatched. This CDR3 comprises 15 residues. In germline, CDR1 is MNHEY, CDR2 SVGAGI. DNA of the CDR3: TGTGCCAGCAGAGGTACCGGGGGGGTAGACAATGAGCAGTTCTTC. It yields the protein CASRGTGGVDNEQFF.

The CDR3 DNA sequence: TGTGCCAGTAGTATCCTCACGGGGAGGGCTCCCTACAATGAGCAGTTCTTC. It specifies CASSILTGRAPYNEQFF. This chain links TRBV19 with TRBJ2-1, with TRBD2 identical over 7 bases. Germline V gives CDR1 LNHDA, CDR2 SQIVND (reference sequence). The length of the CDR3 is 17 residues. Germline trimming cut 3 bases from V and 2 bases from J; bases unmatched to any gene: 10.

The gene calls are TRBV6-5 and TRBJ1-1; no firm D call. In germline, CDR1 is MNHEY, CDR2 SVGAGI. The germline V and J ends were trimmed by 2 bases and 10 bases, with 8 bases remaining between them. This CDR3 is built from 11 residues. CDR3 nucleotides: TGTGCCAGCAGTTACGCCGACGTAGCTTTCTTT. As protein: CASSYADVAFF.

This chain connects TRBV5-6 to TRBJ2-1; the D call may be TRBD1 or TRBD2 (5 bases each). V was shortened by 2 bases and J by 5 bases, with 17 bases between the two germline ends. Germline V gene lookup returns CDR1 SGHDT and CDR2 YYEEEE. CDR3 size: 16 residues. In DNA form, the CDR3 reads TGTGCCAGCAGCTTTGGGGGAATATTGTTCAACAATGAGCAGTTCTTC. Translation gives CASSFGGILFNNEQFF.

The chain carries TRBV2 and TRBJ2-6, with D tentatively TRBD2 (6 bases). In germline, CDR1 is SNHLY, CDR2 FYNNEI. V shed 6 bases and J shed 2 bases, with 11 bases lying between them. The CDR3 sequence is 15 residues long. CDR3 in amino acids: CASREGGAGANVLTF. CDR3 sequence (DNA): TGTGCCAGCAGAGAGGGCGGGGCTGGGGCCAACGTCCTGACTTTC.

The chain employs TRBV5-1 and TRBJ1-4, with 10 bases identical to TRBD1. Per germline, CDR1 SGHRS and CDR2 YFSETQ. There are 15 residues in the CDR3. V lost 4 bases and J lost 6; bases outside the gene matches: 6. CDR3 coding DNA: TGCGCCAGCAGCCTAGGGACAGGGGAGTATGAAAAACTGTTTTTT. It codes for CASSLGTGEYEKLFF.

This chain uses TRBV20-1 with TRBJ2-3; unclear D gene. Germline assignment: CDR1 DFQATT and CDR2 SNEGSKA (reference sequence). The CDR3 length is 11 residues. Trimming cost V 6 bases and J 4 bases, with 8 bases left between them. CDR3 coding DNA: TGCAGTGCCCCGCAGCCAGATACGCAGTATTTT. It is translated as CSAPQPDTQYF.

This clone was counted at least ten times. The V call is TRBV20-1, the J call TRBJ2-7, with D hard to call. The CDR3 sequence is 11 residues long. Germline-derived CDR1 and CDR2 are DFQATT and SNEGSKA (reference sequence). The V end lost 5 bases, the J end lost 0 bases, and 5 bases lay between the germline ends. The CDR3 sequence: CSASSSYEQYF. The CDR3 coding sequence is TGCAGTGCTTCTAGCTCCTACGAGCAGTACTTC.

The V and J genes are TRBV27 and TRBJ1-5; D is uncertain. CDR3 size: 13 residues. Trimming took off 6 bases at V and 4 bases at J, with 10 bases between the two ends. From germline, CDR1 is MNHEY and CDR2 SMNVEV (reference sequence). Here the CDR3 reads CASRSTVNQPQHF. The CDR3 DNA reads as TGTGCCAGCAGGTCGACCGTGAATCAGCCCCAGCATTTT.

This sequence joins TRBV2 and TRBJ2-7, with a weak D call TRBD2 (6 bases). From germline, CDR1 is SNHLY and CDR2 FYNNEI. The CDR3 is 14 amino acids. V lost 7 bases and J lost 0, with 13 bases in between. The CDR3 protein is CASKATGGSYEQYF. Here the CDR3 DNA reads TGTGCCAGCAAGGCGACCGGGGGCTCCTACGAGCAGTACTTC.

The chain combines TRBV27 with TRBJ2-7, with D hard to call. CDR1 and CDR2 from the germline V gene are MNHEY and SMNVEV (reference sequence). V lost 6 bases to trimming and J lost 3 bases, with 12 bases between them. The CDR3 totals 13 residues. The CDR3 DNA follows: TGTGCCAGCAGGCGAATCGAGGACTACGAGCAGTACTTC. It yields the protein CASRRIEDYEQYF.

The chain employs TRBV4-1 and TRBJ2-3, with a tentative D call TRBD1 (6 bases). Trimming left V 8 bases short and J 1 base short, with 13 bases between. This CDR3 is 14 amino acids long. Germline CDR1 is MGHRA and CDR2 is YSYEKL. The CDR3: CASLGGQRTDTQYF. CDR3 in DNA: TGCGCCAGCTTAGGCGGACAGCGCACAGATACGCAGTATTTT.

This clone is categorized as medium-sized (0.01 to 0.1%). CDR3 sequence: CASTDLDRPTEAFF. The CDR3 DNA reads TGTGCCAGCACCGACTTAGACAGGCCCACTGAAGCTTTCTTT. J is TRBJ1-1 and V is TRBV14; a possible D gene is TRBD1 (6 bases). CDR1 and CDR2 from the germline V gene are SGHDN and FVKESK. The CDR3 totals 14 residues. V was shortened by 7 bases and J by 4 bases, with 16 bases between the two germline ends. The full variable domain, with the rest looked up from reference TRBV14 and TRBJ1-1, is EAGVTQFPSHSVIEKGQTVTLRCDPISGHDNLYWYRRVMGKEIKFLLHFVKESKQDESGMPNNRFLAERTGGTYSTLKVQPAELEDSGVYFCASTDLDRPTEAFFGQGTRLTVV.